This T cell receptor beta chain is drawn from a study of T-cell reconstitution after alpha-beta-depleted transplantation in children. This CDR3 comprises 17 residues. V lost 6 bases to trimming and J lost 4 bases, with 22 bases between them. This clonotype was counted ten times or more. Its antigen is unidentified. Notes on the study in general: T-cell numbers and diversity, one year after transplant, stemmed largely from T cells that were newly produced. Approximately two months post-transplant, alpha-beta T cells reportedly originated from several hundred expanded graft clones. Surviving recipient cells, namely T cells and thymic progenitors, were the source of high day-60 TCRbeta diversity in some patients.

TCRbeta library preparation incorporated unique molecular identifiers. One entry per CDR3 protein results from TCRdb running MiXCR on the PCR reads. Altogether hundreds of thousands of distinct CDR3 sequences are present, around 15% being singletons, with the ten largest covering just over 40%. Source: PBMCs, mostly from graft donor cells, taken 360 days after TCRalphabeta/CD19-depleted stem cell transplant. The gene calls are TRBV12-3 or TRBV12-4 and TRBJ2-1; D uncertain. The TCR was taken from a male patient between 2 and 10 years old who had a stem cell transplant for acute lymphoblastic leukemia, so the T cells may come from the graft donor. The CDR3 loop is CASSPSYLGATYNEQFF. In DNA form, the CDR3 reads TGTGCCAGCAGCCCGTCCTATCTCGGAGCGACTTACAATGAGCAGTTCTTC.